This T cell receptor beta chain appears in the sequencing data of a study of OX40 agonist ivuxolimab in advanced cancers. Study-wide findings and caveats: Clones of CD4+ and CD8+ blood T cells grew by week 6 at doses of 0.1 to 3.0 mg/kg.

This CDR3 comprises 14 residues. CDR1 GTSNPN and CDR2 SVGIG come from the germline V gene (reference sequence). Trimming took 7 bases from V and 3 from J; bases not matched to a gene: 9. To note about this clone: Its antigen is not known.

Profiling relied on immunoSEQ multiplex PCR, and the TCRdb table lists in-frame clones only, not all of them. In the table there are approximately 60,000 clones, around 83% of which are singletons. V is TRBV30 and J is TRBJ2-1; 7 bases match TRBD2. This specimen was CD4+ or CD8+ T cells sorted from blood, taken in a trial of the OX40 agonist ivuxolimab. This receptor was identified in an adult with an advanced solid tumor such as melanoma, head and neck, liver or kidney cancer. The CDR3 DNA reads TGTGCCTCTGTGGGGGGGACTAACTACAATGAGCAGTTCTTC. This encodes CASVGGTNYNEQFF. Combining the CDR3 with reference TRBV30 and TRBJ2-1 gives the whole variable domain SQTIHQWPATLVQPVGSPLSLECTVEGTSNPNLYWYRQAAGRGLQLLFYSVGIGQISSEVPQNLSASRPQDRQFILSSKKLLLSDSGFYLCASVGGTNYNEQFFGPGTRLTVL.